A selection of T cell receptor beta chains follows, all from one sample in a study of blood T cells in healthy people across ages. TCRdb analysed the 5' RACE reads with MiXCR anew, one entry per CDR3 protein. The table lists some 750,000 distinct CDR3 sequences, about 20% of them singletons. Sequences were obtained from blood. The receptors here all came from a man aged 65 to 79 in good health. Both conserved end residues are part of each CDR3. The order of the fields is V gene, D gene, J gene, clone size, CDR3 DNA, CDR3 protein. A D gene is named only where the DNA matches it firmly. The size field is filled for only some rows; it gives once, few, many or a size class.

V: TRBV6-6
D: NA
J: TRBJ2-1
size: NA
DNA: TGTGCCAGCAGTCAATTAGACCAAACCTCCTCCTACGAGCGGTACTTC
CDR3: CASSQLDQTSSYERYF

V: TRBV29-1
D: NA
J: TRBJ1-4
size: NA
DNA: TGCAGCGTTGAGGATCGGGGAAAACTGTTTTTT
CDR3: CSVEDRGKLFF

V: TRBV6-2/TRBV6-3
D: NA
J: TRBJ2-6
size: NA
DNA: TGTGCCAGCAGTTACTTAGGCGTGTCTGGGGCCAACGTCCTGACTTTC
CDR3: CASSYLGVSGANVLTF

V: TRBV25-1
D: NA
J: TRBJ1-1
size: NA
DNA: TGTGCCAGCAGTGAATTCGGCACACCGAACACTGAAGCTTTCTTT
CDR3: CASSEFGTPNTEAFF

V: TRBV5-1
D: TRBD1
J: TRBJ2-3
size: NA
DNA: TGCGCCAGCAGCGAGACAGGGGTGGGAGATACGCAGTATTTT
CDR3: CASSETGVGDTQYF

V: TRBV5-1
D: NA
J: TRBJ1-1
size: NA
DNA: TGCGCCAGCAGCTTGGGGCCGAGACCCGTGAACACTGAAGCTTTCTTT
CDR3: CASSLGPRPVNTEAFF

V: TRBV29-1
D: NA
J: TRBJ1-3
size: NA
DNA: TGCAGCGTGTACACGAGCTCTGGAAACACCATATATTTT
CDR3: CSVYTSSGNTIYF

V: TRBV13
D: TRBD1
J: TRBJ2-4
size: NA
DNA: TGTGCCAGCAGCACCAACACAGGGGTGGCAAACATTCAGTACTTC
CDR3: CASSTNTGVANIQYF

V: TRBV6-5
D: NA
J: TRBJ2-7
size: many
DNA: TGTGCCAGCAGTTACTCGGGGGCCGTTAGCTACGAGCAGTACTTC
CDR3: CASSYSGAVSYEQYF

V: TRBV7-2
D: NA
J: TRBJ1-2
size: NA
DNA: TGTGCCAGCAGTTGGGGATGGGGGGCCAACTATGGCTACACCTTC
CDR3: CASSWGWGANYGYTF

V: TRBV11-2
D: NA
J: TRBJ2-6
size: few
DNA: TGTGCCAGCAACCCTAGCTCTGGGGCCAACGTCCTGACTTTC
CDR3: CASNPSSGANVLTF

V: TRBV7-2
D: NA
J: TRBJ2-1
size: few
DNA: TGTGCCAGCAGCGCCGGGGGACAGTCCTACAATGAGCAGTTCTTC
CDR3: CASSAGGQSYNEQFF